The rows below give T cell receptor beta chains drawn from one sample of a study of monozygotic twins with cystic fibrosis. Repertoires were generated with immunoSEQ multiplex PCR, while TCRdb's copy carries only in-frame clones and drops some. The table has around 30,000 clones, 85% seen once. Sequenced input: blood. The receptors were gathered from a girl aged 2 to 10 with cystic fibrosis. The CDR3 runs from the conserved cysteine through the conserved F or W. The order of the fields is V gene, J gene, D gene, clone size, CDR3 protein, CDR3 DNA. The D gene is left open where the match is weak. A clone size is listed for some rows: how often the clone was seen (once, few, many), or a class if it is expanded.

TRBV6-5	TRBJ1-1	NA	NA	CASSQDGVNTEAFF	TGTGCCAGCAGTCAGGACGGAGTGAACACTGAAGCTTTCTTT
TRBV27	TRBJ2-7	TRBD2	NA	CASSPTSGRAGEQYF	TGTGCCAGCAGTCCAACTAGCGGGAGGGCCGGGGAGCAGTACTTC
TRBV7-9	TRBJ2-6	NA	once	CASSFGRTSGANVLTF	TGTGCCAGCAGCTTCGGACGGACCTCTGGGGCCAACGTCCTGACTTTC
TRBV9	TRBJ1-4	NA	NA	CASSGEQGGLFF	TGTGCCAGCAGCGGTGAACAGGGAGGTCTGTTTTTT
TRBV29-1	TRBJ2-7	TRBD1	NA	CSVEFRDRFSYEQYF	TGCAGCGTTGAGTTCCGGGACAGATTTTCCTACGAGCAGTACTTC
TRBV18	TRBJ2-2	NA	few	CASSLTTANTGELFF	TGTGCCAGCTCGCTGACTACCGCGAACACCGGGGAGCTGTTTTTT
TRBV4-1	TRBJ1-4	TRBD1	NA	CASSQGLLPGQGIENEKLFF	TGCGCCAGCAGCCAAGGGTTACTCCCGGGACAGGGAATAGAGAATGAAAAACTGTTTTTT
TRBV5-1	TRBJ1-1	TRBD1	NA	CASSSTGTTEAFF	TGCGCCAGCAGCTCGACAGGGACCACTGAAGCTTTCTTT
TRBV6-1	TRBJ1-2	NA	NA	CGGYGYTF	TGTGGGGGGTATGGCTACACCTTC
TRBV4-1	TRBJ2-1	NA	NA	CASSHRWVNEQFF	TGCGCCAGCAGCCACCGATGGGTAAATGAGCAGTTCTTC
TRBV6-5	TRBJ1-1	NA	once	CASSYSILSEAFF	TGTGCCAGCAGTTACTCGATCCTTAGTGAAGCTTTCTTT
TRBV10-3	TRBJ2-7	TRBD2	NA	CAISESIAGGSIEQYF	TGTGCCATCAGTGAGAGCATAGCGGGAGGGTCCATAGAGCAGTACTTC
TRBV4-1	TRBJ2-2	TRBD2	NA	CASSQPPGGLTTGELFF	TGCGCCAGCAGCCAACCCCCGGGAGGGCTAACCACCGGGGAGCTGTTTTTT
TRBV2	TRBJ2-7	NA	NA	CASSDSAGLAYEQYF	TGTGCCAGCAGTGATTCGGCGGGATTAGCCTACGAGCAGTACTTC
TRBV7-9	TRBJ1-5	TRBD1	NA	CATSRDRSSNQPQHF	TGTGCCACGAGTAGGGACAGAAGTAGCAATCAGCCCCAGCATTTT
TRBV18	TRBJ1-1	NA	few	CASSQGLTEAFF	TGTGCCAGCTCACAAGGACTCACTGAAGCTTTCTTT
TRBV30	TRBJ1-2	TRBD1	once	CAWIRDSQNYGYTF	TGTGCCTGGATACGGGACAGCCAAAACTATGGCTACACCTTC
TRBV5-8	TRBJ1-6	NA	NA	CASGALLTTSYNSPLHF	TGTGCCAGCGGAGCCCTTTTAACTACCTCCTATAATTCACCCCTCCACTTT
TRBV6-1	TRBJ1-2	NA	NA	CASSAEFYGYTF	TGTGCCAGCAGTGCAGAGTTCTATGGCTACACCTTC
TRBV4-2	TRBJ2-5	NA	NA	CASSPASGGVQETQYF	TGTGCCAGCAGCCCCGCGAGCGGAGGGGTCCAAGAGACCCAGTACTTC
TRBV30	TRBJ2-7	TRBD2	NA	CAWSVTSGRIREQYF	TGTGCCTGGAGTGTCACTAGCGGGAGAATAAGGGAGCAGTACTTC
TRBV6-5	TRBJ1-1	NA	NA	CASSYSGAGGTEAFF	TGTGCCAGCAGTTACTCGGGGGCCGGGGGCACTGAAGCTTTCTTT
TRBV29-1	TRBJ1-1	NA	once	CSAETPPNTEAFF	TGCAGCGCTGAGACACCTCCTAACACTGAAGCTTTCTTT
TRBV5-1	TRBJ1-3	TRBD1	NA	CASSLTPGGWDTIYF	TGCGCCAGCAGCTTAACTCCAGGGGGCTGGGACACCATATATTTT
TRBV10-2	TRBJ2-1	TRBD2	NA	CASSDIASGSSYNEQFF	TGCGCCAGCAGTGACATAGCTAGCGGGAGCTCCTACAATGAGCAGTTCTTC
TRBV9	TRBJ2-7	NA	NA	CASSVGQSYEQYF	TGTGCCAGCAGCGTAGGGCAGAGCTACGAGCAGTACTTC
TRBV6-6	TRBJ1-5	TRBD1	NA	CASIQGGSNQPQHF	TGTGCCAGCATACAGGGGGGCAGCAATCAGCCCCAGCATTTT
TRBV19	TRBJ1-1	NA	NA	CASSIRGMNTEAFF	TGTGCCAGTAGTATTAGGGGGATGAACACTGAAGCTTTCTTT
TRBV10-3	TRBJ2-7	NA	NA	CASGASSYEQYF	TGTGCCTCCGGGGCAAGCTCCTACGAGCAGTACTTC
TRBV15	TRBJ2-4	NA	NA	CATSRERKNIQYF	TGTGCCACCAGCCGGGAGCGCAAAAACATTCAGTACTTC
TRBV18	TRBJ2-5	TRBD2	NA	CASSPLAGGQETQYF	TGTGCCAGCTCACCTCTAGCGGGGGGCCAAGAGACCCAGTACTTC
TRBV7-8	TRBJ2-2	NA	NA	CASSLAGPARGELFF	TGTGCCAGCAGCTTAGCGGGACCCGCCCGGGGGGAGCTGTTTTTT